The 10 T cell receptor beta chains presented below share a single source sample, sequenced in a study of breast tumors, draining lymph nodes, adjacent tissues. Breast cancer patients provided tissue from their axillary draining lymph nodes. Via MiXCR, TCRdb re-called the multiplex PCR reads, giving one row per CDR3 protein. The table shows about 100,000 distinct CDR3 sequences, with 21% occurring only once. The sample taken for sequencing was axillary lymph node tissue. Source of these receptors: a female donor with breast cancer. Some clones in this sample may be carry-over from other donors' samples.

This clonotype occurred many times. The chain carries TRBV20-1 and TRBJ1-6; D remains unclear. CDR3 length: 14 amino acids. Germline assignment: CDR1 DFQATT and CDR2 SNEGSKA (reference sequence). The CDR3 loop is CSATGPTVHSPLHF. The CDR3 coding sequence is TGCAGCGCAACCGGACCGACGGTCCATTCACCCCTCCACTTT.

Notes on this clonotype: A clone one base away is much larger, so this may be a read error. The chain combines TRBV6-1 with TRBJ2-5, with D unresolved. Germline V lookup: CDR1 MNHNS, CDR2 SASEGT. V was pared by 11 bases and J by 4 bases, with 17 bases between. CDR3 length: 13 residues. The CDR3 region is CALGLAARETQYF. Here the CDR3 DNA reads TGTGCCTTGGGATTGGCGGCAAGAGAGACCCAGTACTTC.

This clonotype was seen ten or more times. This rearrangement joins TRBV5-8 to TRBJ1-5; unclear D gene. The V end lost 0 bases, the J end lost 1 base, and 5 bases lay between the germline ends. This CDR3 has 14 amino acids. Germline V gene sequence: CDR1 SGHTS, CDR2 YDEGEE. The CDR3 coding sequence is TGTGCCAGCAGCTTGGACCAGAGCAATCAGCCCCAGCATTTT. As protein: CASSLDQSNQPQHF.

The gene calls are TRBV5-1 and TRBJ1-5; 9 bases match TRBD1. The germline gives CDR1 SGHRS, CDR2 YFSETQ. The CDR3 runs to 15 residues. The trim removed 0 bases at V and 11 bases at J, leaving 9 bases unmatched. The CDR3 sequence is CASSLGTGDGETQHF. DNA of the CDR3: TGCGCCAGCAGCTTGGGGACAGGGGATGGGGAGACCCAGCATTTT. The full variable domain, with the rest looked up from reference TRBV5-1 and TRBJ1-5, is KAGVTQTPRYLIKTRGQQVTLSCSPISGHRSVSWYQQTPGQGLQFLFEYFSETQRNKGNFPGRFSGRQFSNSRSEMNVSTLELGDSALYLCASSLGTGDGETQHFGDGTRLSIL.

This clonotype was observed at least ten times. The CDR3 loop reads CASTRDRGSIQPQHF. In DNA form, the CDR3 reads TGTGCCAGCACACGGGACAGGGGATCGATTCAGCCCCAGCATTTT. The V call is TRBV12-3 or TRBV12-4, the J call TRBJ1-5; TRBD1 matches 10 bases. The V and J ends lost 7 bases and 6 bases, in that order; junction bases with no gene match: 9. CDR3 length: 15 amino acids.

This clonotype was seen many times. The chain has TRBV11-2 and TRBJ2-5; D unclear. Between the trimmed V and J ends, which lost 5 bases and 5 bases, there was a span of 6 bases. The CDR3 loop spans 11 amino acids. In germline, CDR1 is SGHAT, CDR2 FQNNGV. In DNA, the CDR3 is TGTGCCAGCAGCCAAAGGGAGACCCAGTACTTC. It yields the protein CASSQRETQYF.

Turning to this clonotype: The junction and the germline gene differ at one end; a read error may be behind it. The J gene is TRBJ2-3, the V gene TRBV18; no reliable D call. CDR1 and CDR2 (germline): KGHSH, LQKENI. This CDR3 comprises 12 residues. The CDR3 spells CACSPDTDTQYF. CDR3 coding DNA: TGTGCCTGCTCACCAGACACAGATACGCAGTATTTT.

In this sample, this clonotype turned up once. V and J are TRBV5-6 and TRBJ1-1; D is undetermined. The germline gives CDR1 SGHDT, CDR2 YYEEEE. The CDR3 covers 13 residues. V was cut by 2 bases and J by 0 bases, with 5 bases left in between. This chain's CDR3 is CASSFTVNTEAFF. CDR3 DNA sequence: TGTGCCAGCAGCTTTACAGTGAACACTGAAGCTTTCTTT. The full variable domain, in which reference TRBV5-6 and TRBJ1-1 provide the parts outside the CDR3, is DAGVTQSPTHLIKTRGQQVTLRCSPKSGHDTVSWYQQALGQGPQFIFQYYEEEERQRGNFPDRFSGHQFPNYSSELNVNALLLGDSALYLCASSFTVNTEAFFGQGTRLTVV.

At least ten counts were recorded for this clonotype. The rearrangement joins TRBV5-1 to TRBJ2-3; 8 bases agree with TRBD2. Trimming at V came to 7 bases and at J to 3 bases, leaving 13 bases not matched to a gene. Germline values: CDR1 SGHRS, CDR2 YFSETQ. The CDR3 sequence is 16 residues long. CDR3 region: CASRSRGGVNTDTQYF. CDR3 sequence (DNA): TGCGCCAGCCGATCCCGGGGGGGGGTTAATACAGATACGCAGTATTTT.

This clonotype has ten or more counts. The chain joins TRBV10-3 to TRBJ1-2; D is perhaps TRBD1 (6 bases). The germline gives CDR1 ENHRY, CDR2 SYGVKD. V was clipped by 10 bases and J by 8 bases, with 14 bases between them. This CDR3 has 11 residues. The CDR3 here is CAKHRVGGYTF. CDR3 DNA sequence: TGTGCCAAGCACAGGGTGGGCGGCTACACCTTC.